The following is a T cell receptor beta chain sequence with its context. The antigen it recognizes is unknown. Per-nucleotide qualities are absent, and no much larger clonotype sits a single base away. This sample was taken from a study of identical twins (dated by TCRdb to about 2016). Concerning the study at large: TCR alpha and beta repertoires from monozygotic twins, unrelated adults of various ages and cord blood were deep-sequenced to test whether fetal clonotypes persist. To rule out contamination, the twin experiments were replicated at different times with different library preparation protocols. Study-wide findings and limitations: Compared with coincidental sharing between unrelated individuals, an excess of low generation-probability sequences was observed among out-of-frame TCR alpha sequences shared between twins. Zero-insertion analyses could be partly confounded by invariant T cells such as MAIT and iNKT, though diverse VJ usage argued against such confounding for most clonotypes. The excess sharing between twins in beta out-of-frame sequences was weaker because fewer shared sequences reduced the signal-to-noise ratio. Conclusions relied on cross-sectional statistical analysis, since the same donors could not be followed over many years. Out-of-frame TCR alpha sharing in monozygotic twins was systematically underestimated by recombination models, whereas sharing between unrelated individuals was in agreement with the recombination models. Fewer insertions were carried by abundant cord blood beta clonotypes, a similar but weaker trend appeared in young adult naive repertoires, and no such trend appeared in memory repertoires.

Every donor was a healthy Caucasian. The study also sequenced three unrelated non-twin adults: a male aged 18 to 29, a male aged 50 to 59 and a female aged 50 to 59. Miltenyi CD45RO+ enrichment and human naive T-cell isolation kits were used to isolate memory (CD45RO+) and naive T cells from PBMC. The receptor library was made with 5' RACE. TCRdb shows the sequencer as Illumina HiSeq 2000. Template switching added a universal primer binding site, and the final cDNA carried a unique molecular identifier that allowed TCR cDNA molecules to be counted accurately. Specific primers in the conserved constant-segment region were used to synthesize first-strand cDNA for TCR alpha and beta chains. Each cDNA library was double barcoded, with a SMART-Mk sample barcode plus Illumina barcodes, to control for contamination. TruSeq adapter sequences along with Illumina sample barcodes were introduced in two successive PCR steps. The TCR alpha and beta cDNA libraries were sequenced on the Illumina HiSeq platform using custom primers. Under the source paper's analysis protocol: MiGEC was used to process raw reads and extract unique molecular identifiers, and MiXCR was used to find CDR3 positions. For each individual, recombination models were inferred using an EM algorithm with the repgenHMM and IGoR tools. The analysis of shared clonotypes was done with the tcR package in R, with sharing normalized by the product of cloneset sizes. To study raw recombination free of thymic and clonal selection effects, out-of-frame nonproductive sequences were analyzed. TCRdb's own reprocessing of the public reads used fastp at Q25 and MiXCR and kept productive beta chains. For every CDR3 protein sequence, its rows merge into one entry that carries the most common genes and DNA. The V and J calls here are based on TCRdb, not the publication. For this sample there are approximately 410,000 distinct CDR3 sequences; about a fifth appear just once. Jointly, the top ten make up roughly an eighth of the sample.

CDR1 and CDR2 are drawn from the germline V gene: SGHVS, FQNEAQ. The CDR3 holds 13 amino acids from the cysteine to the phenylalanine. The DNA shown is the 39-base CDR3, in frame from base 1. V and J are truncated by 2 bases and 5 bases respectively, leaving an intervening sequence of 9 bases. The sequence was obtained from a man in his forties or fifties in good health. This receptor chain uses TRBV7-8 and TRBJ1-1, with the D gene not clear enough to name. Sequencing was performed on naive T cells sorted from blood. The cell subset or site label on this specimen signifies: cells isolated with a human naive T-cell isolation kit. The base sequence is TGTGCCAGCAGCTTAATTCGGGGAACTGAAGCTTTCTTT. Translated, it gives CASSLIRGTEAFF.